This TCR beta chain emerged from a study of cytomegalovirus exposure and HLA in healthy donors. The study, taken as a whole, reports: Association of around 17,000 TCR beta sequences with HLA alleles was found at 0.05 false discovery rate in a later analysis. Common viral pathogens seemed, in a later analysis, to connect with several of the most significant clusters.

The PCR made use of 60 Vbeta and 13 Jbeta primers. The assay was immunoSEQ multiplex PCR, and TCRdb's table has in-frame clones only and misses some. The table has more than 75,000 clones, 74% seen once; the top ten hold over 7.5%. Germline CDR1 and CDR2: LNHDA and SQIVND (reference sequence). The CDR3 extends over 15 amino acids. Trimming cost V 6 bases and J 4 bases, with 18 bases left between them. Notes on this clone: Antigen unknown.

At sampling all donors were nominally healthy, likely with unrecorded immune exposures. This chain joins TRBV19 and TRBJ1-1, with D possibly TRBD1 on 6 matching bases. This receptor was obtained from a man between 40 and 49 years old in good health and CMV-seropositive. Sequenced sample: PBMCs. As DNA, the CDR3 is TGTGCCAGTAGCCCACAGGGAAAGTCGTTCACTGAAGCTTTCTTT. Amino acid sequence: CASSPQGKSFTEAFF. The full variable domain, rest sourced from reference TRBV19 and TRBJ1-1, is DGGITQSPKYLFRKEGQNVTLSCEQNLNHDAMYWYRQDPGQGLRLIYYSQIVNDFQKGDIAEGYSVSREKKESFPLTVTSAQKNPTAFYLCASSPQGKSFTEAFFGQGTRLTVV.